This T cell receptor beta chain appears in the sequencing data of a study of T cell repertoires in cytomegalovirus infection. Germline V lookup: CDR1 SGHTA, CDR2 FQGNSA. Trimming stripped 5 bases from V and 2 bases from J, with 15 bases between. This CDR3 comprises 15 residues. Study outcomes and limitations: The response measured ex vivo was dominated by TCR beta clonotypes (HLA-C-restricted and CMV-specific).

TCRdb re-called the reads through MiXCR, storing one row per CDR3 protein. This table holds about a million distinct CDR3 sequences, 30% to 40% found once. This clonotype was seen at least ten times. The antigen remains undetermined. The sequence came from a human donor in good health (CMV status not recorded). Some clones in this sample may be carry-over from other donors' samples. Sequenced material: cultured CD8+ T cells from PBMCs, taken from culture after CMV antigen stimulation. The chain carries TRBV7-2 and TRBJ2-5; a possible D gene is TRBD1 (5 bases). The CDR3 is CASSPYPGWQETQYF. The CDR3, as DNA: TGTGCCAGCAGCCCGTACCCAGGGTGGCAAGAGACCCAGTACTTC.